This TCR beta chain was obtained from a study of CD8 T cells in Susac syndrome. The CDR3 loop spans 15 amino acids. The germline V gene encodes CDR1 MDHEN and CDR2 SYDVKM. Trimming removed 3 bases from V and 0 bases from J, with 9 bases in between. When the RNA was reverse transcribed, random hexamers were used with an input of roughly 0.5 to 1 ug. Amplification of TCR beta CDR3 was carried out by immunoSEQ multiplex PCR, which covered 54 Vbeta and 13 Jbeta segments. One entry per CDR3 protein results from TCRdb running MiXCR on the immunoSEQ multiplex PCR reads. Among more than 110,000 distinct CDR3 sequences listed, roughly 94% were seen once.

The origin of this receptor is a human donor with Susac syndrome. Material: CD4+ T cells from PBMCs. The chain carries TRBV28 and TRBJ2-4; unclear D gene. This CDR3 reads CASSFPSVAKNIQYF. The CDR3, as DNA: TGTGCCAGCAGTTTCCCCTCGGTAGCCAAAAACATTCAGTACTTC.